The 20 T cell receptor beta chains listed next were all sequenced from one sample in a study of blood T cell repertoires in COVID-19 (dated by TCRdb to 2018 to 2020). The protocol used for the library was the immunoSEQ multiplex PCR assay. In its TCRdb copy, this immuneACCESS table keeps in-frame sequences only and misses some clones. Where compared with another copy, unresolved V genes explain less than half of these, and the others have no known cause. This sample is represented by about 270,000 clones; about four fifths of them were singletons. The ten largest clonotypes hold 2.5% to 3% of the sample. Material: peripheral blood. These receptor sequences come from an older woman with active or convalescent COVID-19.

This chain's CDR3 is CASSEDPGTTNEKLFF. The CDR3 nucleotides read TGTGCCAGCAGTGAGGATCCAGGGACAACTAATGAAAAACTGTTTTTT. This sequence joins TRBV6-1 and TRBJ1-4; a possible D gene is TRBD1 (5 bases). The CDR3 totals 16 residues. Trimming removed 3 bases from V and 0 bases from J, with 11 bases in between. From germline, CDR1 is MNHNS and CDR2 SASEGT.

The rearrangement joins TRBV5-1 to TRBJ2-7, with D uncertain. The CDR3 sequence is 12 residues long. In germline, CDR1 is SGHRS, CDR2 YFSETQ. Between the trimmed V and J ends, which lost 4 bases and 0 bases, there was a span of 5 bases. CDR3 sequence: CASSPNSYEQYF. CDR3 DNA: TGCGCCAGCAGCCCCAACTCCTACGAGCAGTACTTC. The complete variable domain, with remaining parts taken from reference TRBV5-1 and TRBJ2-7, reads KAGVTQTPRYLIKTRGQQVTLSCSPISGHRSVSWYQQTPGQGLQFLFEYFSETQRNKGNFPGRFSGRQFSNSRSEMNVSTLELGDSALYLCASSPNSYEQYFGPGTRLTVT.

The CDR3 loop is CASSILRPGGNQPQHF. CDR3 bases: TGTGCCAGTAGTATTCTTCGGCCAGGGGGCAATCAGCCCCAGCATTTT. The genes are TRBV19 and TRBJ1-5, with D possibly being TRBD1 (6 bases). CDR3 length: 16 residues. Trimming took off 3 bases at V and 2 bases at J, with 14 bases between the two ends. From germline, CDR1 is LNHDA and CDR2 SQIVND (reference sequence).

The rearrangement uses TRBV19 and TRBJ2-2, with D possibly being TRBD1 (5 bases). V dropped 5 bases and J dropped 5 bases, with 15 bases sitting between them. CDR1 LNHDA and CDR2 SQIVND come from the germline V gene (reference sequence). This CDR3 region has 15 residues. The CDR3 nucleotides are TGTGCCAGTAGTCCTACCCAGGGTCCGACCGGGGAGCTGTTTTTT. This sequence encodes CASSPTQGPTGELFF.

The chain couples TRBV19 to TRBJ1-5; the D is unclear. This CDR3 has 16 amino acids. CDR1 is LNHDA and CDR2 is SQIVND in the germline V gene (reference sequence). Trimming cost V 3 bases and J 4 bases, with 16 bases left between them. The CDR3 sequence is CASSMGPGRVNQPQHF. The CDR3 DNA is TGTGCCAGTAGTATGGGCCCGGGAAGGGTTAATCAGCCCCAGCATTTT.

The chain employs TRBV15 and TRBJ2-7, with D possibly TRBD2 on 5 matching bases. Trimming left V 3 bases short and J 7 bases short, with 19 bases between. This CDR3 is built from 15 residues. Per germline, CDR1 LNHNV and CDR2 YYDKDF (reference sequence). The CDR3, as DNA: TGTGCCACCAGCAGTGGGCGACCCGGTCGAGGGGAGCAGTACTTC. Protein: CATSSGRPGRGEQYF.

The V and J genes are TRBV6-2 or TRBV6-3 and TRBJ2-7, with D possibly TRBD1 on 6 matching bases. Germline CDR1 is MNHEY and CDR2 is SVGEGT. This CDR3 has 15 amino acids. V was shortened by 6 bases and J by 1 base, with 16 bases between the two germline ends. The CDR3 coding sequence is TGTGCCAGCAGCCGATCCGACACAGGGTCCTACGAGCAGTACTTC. This translates into CASSRSDTGSYEQYF.

The V call is TRBV7-2, the J call TRBJ2-3; no clear D gene. The CDR3 consists of 14 residues. V was trimmed by 0 bases and J by 3 bases, leaving 7 bases between them. Germline-derived CDR1 and CDR2 are SGHTA and FQGNSA. Here the CDR3 reads CASSLALGTDTQYF. Written as DNA, the CDR3 is TGTGCCAGCAGCTTAGCTCTAGGTACAGATACGCAGTATTTT.

This chain uses TRBV6-2 or TRBV6-3 with TRBJ2-1; tentative D call: TRBD2 (6 bases). The ends were cut back, 4 bases at V and 2 bases at J, with 12 bases in the middle. Germline CDR1 is MNHEY and CDR2 is SVGEGT. The CDR3 is made up of 15 amino acids. The chain's CDR3 is CASSSPGEPYNEQFF. Here the CDR3 DNA reads TGTGCCAGCAGTTCCCCGGGGGAGCCCTACAATGAGCAGTTCTTC.

This chain links TRBV21-1 with TRBJ2-3; TRBD1 reflects the table's D call only, with no check against the DNA. TRBV21-1 is a pseudogene. The CDR3 covers 16 residues. DNA of the CDR3: TGTGCCAGCAGCAAGAGGTGGGGCAGGCCGTCAGATACGCAGTATTTT. It encodes CASSKRWGRPSDTQYF.

The chain recombines TRBV19 with TRBJ1-5, with D unresolved. Germline V gives CDR1 LNHDA, CDR2 SQIVND (reference sequence). The CDR3 sequence is 14 residues long. Trimming took off 1 base at V and 0 bases at J, with 4 bases between the two ends. CDR3: CASSIGYSNQPQHF. CDR3 bases: TGTGCCAGTAGTATAGGCTATAGCAATCAGCCCCAGCATTTT.

V usage is TRBV15 and J usage is TRBJ2-3; 8 bases fit TRBD2. The CDR3 sequence is 17 residues long. J gave up 2 bases and V 1 base, and 8 bases lay outside the gene matches. In germline, CDR1 is LNHNV, CDR2 YYDKDF (reference sequence). The CDR3 loop is CATSRVYLAGSTDTQYF. The CDR3 DNA reads TGTGCCACCAGCAGAGTGTATTTAGCGGGGTCCACAGATACGCAGTATTTT. The full variable domain, completed using reference TRBV15 and TRBJ2-3, is DAMVIQNPRYQVTQFGKPVTLSCSQTLNHNVMYWYQQKSSQAPKLLFHYYDKDFNNEADTPDNFQSRRPNTSFCFLDIRSPGLGDTAMYLCATSRVYLAGSTDTQYFGPGTRLTVL.

The chain links TRBV7-9 to TRBJ1-1, with 9 bases matching TRBD1. The V segment lost 4 bases and the J segment 0 bases; nucleotides outside the gene matches: 3. This CDR3 region has 15 residues. Germline V gives CDR1 SEHNR, CDR2 FQNEAQ (reference sequence). In DNA, the CDR3 is TGTGCCAGCAGCTCAAGGACAGGGGTGAACACTGAAGCTTTCTTT. This translates into CASSSRTGVNTEAFF.

The V call is TRBV6-5, the J call TRBJ2-5; possible D gene TRBD1, 5 bases. Germline V CDR1 and CDR2: MNHEY, SVGAGI. The V end was cut by 8 bases, the J end by 7 bases, with 8 bases between. The CDR3 totals 10 residues. CDR3 residues: CASRQGTQYF. CDR3 DNA: TGTGCCAGCCGCCAGGGGACCCAGTACTTC.

The chain recombines TRBV19 with TRBJ2-2; 8 bases are a match to TRBD1. The ends lost 5 bases at V and 2 bases at J; junction bases unmatched: 7. This CDR3 spans 16 amino acids. Germline CDR1 and CDR2: LNHDA and SQIVND (reference sequence). The CDR3 is CASSWGTGTNTGELFF. For the CDR3, the DNA is TGTGCCAGTAGTTGGGGGACAGGAACTAACACCGGGGAGCTGTTTTTT.

This chain links TRBV27 with TRBJ1-4; D uncertain. Germline assignment: CDR1 MNHEY and CDR2 SMNVEV (reference sequence). This CDR3 has 13 amino acids. V lost 1 base and J lost 3, with 3 bases in between. The DNA of the CDR3 is TGTGCCAGCAGTTTATGGCCTAATGAAAAACTGTTTTTT. It translates to CASSLWPNEKLFF.

The chain has TRBV29-1 and TRBJ1-1; 9 nucleotides line up with TRBD1. V shed 6 bases and J 5 bases; nucleotides not matched to a gene: 7. CDR3 length: 13 amino acids. CDR1 and CDR2 from the germline V gene are SQVTM and ANQGSEA. Here the CDR3 reads CSVLGQGRTEAFF. CDR3 sequence (DNA): TGCAGCGTCCTTGGACAGGGGCGGACTGAAGCTTTCTTT.

J is TRBJ2-5 and V is TRBV11-2; the D gene is possibly TRBD1 (5 bases). Trimming pared 0 bases from V and 3 bases from J, leaving 5 bases between. The V gene's germline CDR1 is SGHAT and CDR2 FQNNGV. The CDR3 is 13 amino acids. CDR3: CASSLDREETQYF. For the CDR3, the DNA is TGTGCCAGCAGCTTAGACAGGGAAGAGACCCAGTACTTC. Using reference TRBV11-2 and TRBJ2-5 for the parts outside the CDR3, the full variable domain is EAGVAQSPRYKIIEKRQSVAFWCNPISGHATLYWYQQILGQGPKLLIQFQNNGVVDDSQLPKDRFSAERLKGVDSTLKIQPAKLEDSAVYLCASSLDREETQYFGPGTRLLVL.

This clone was counted at least ten times. The chain uses TRBV4-1 and TRBJ1-2; D may be TRBD1 (5 bases). CDR3 length equals 16 residues. Per the germline V gene, CDR1 is MGHRA and CDR2 is YSYEKL. V lost 4 bases and J 3 bases, leaving 18 bases between the germline ends. The DNA for the CDR3 is TGCGCCAGCAGCCTCATGGGCGTCGCGGGGGACTATGGCTACACCTTC. Amino acids: CASSLMGVAGDYGYTF.

This clone has more than one count but fewer than ten. The chain links TRBV15 to TRBJ2-1; D is possibly TRBD1 (5 bases). V lost 0 bases, J lost 3 bases, and 9 bases lay in between. The CDR3 loop spans 15 amino acids. Per germline, CDR1 LNHNV and CDR2 YYDKDF (reference sequence). This chain's CDR3 is CATSRDPRVYNEQFF. In DNA form, the CDR3 reads TGTGCCACCAGCAGAGATCCCAGGGTCTACAATGAGCAGTTCTTC.